One and the same sample provided the 23 T cell receptor beta chains below, sequenced in a study of control samples from healthy donors and cancer patients. Libraries were prepared by immunoSEQ multiplex PCR; TCRdb keeps only in-frame clonotypes and omits some of them. The sample lists about 65,000 clones; about nine tenths were seen once. Material for sequencing was PBMCs. The receptors were gathered from a woman aged 45-60 years with colorectal cancer.

The chain joins TRBV20-1 to TRBJ2-7; no reliable D call. Germline assignment: CDR1 DFQATT and CDR2 SNEGSKA (reference sequence). This CDR3 spans 11 amino acids. V was trimmed by 1 base and J by 5 bases, leaving 6 bases between them. Here the CDR3 reads CSARGLDEQYF. In DNA, the CDR3 is TGCAGTGCTAGAGGATTAGACGAGCAGTACTTC.

The chain links TRBV28 to TRBJ2-3; possible D gene TRBD1, 7 bases. In germline, CDR1 is MDHEN, CDR2 SYDVKM. CDR3 length: 16 residues. V lost 1 base, J lost 2 bases, and 13 bases lay in between. This chain's CDR3 is CASSLFRGAPTDTQYF. As DNA, the CDR3 is TGTGCCAGCAGTTTATTCAGGGGGGCTCCCACAGATACGCAGTATTTT.

J is TRBJ1-4 and V is TRBV19, with no clear D. The V gene lost 3 bases and the J gene lost 8 bases, with 13 bases spanning the gap. CDR1 and CDR2 (germline): LNHDA, SQIVND (reference sequence). There are 14 residues in the CDR3. CDR3: CASSIGQLNEKLFF. The CDR3 nucleotides read TGTGCCAGTAGTATTGGTCAGTTAAACGAAAAACTGTTTTTT.

This chain connects TRBV20-1 to TRBJ2-1, with 9 bases identical to TRBD2. Trimming at V came to 3 bases and at J to 3 bases, leaving 3 bases not matched to a gene. This CDR3 is 14 amino acids long. Germline V gene data show CDR1 as DFQATT and CDR2 as SNEGSKA (reference sequence). This CDR3 reads CSASSGSGYNEQFF. The CDR3 nucleotides read TGCAGTGCTAGTAGCGGGAGCGGCTACAATGAGCAGTTCTTC.

The rearrangement uses TRBV28 and TRBJ1-5; tentative D call: TRBD1 (6 bases). V lost 7 bases, J lost 13 bases, and 17 bases lay in between. The CDR3 length is 12 residues. CDR1 and CDR2 (germline): MDHEN, SYDVKM. The CDR3: CASKQGIAPQHF. CDR3 DNA: TGTGCCAGCAAACAGGGAATTGCGCCACAGCATTTT.

The chain has TRBV7-9 and TRBJ2-1; D gene ambiguous. Looked up from germline, CDR1 is SEHNR and CDR2 is FQNEAQ (reference sequence). Trimming stripped 0 bases from V and 5 bases from J, with 8 bases between. The CDR3 sequence is 14 residues long. The CDR3 nucleotides read TGTGCCAGCAGCTTAGCCGGAACCCACAATGAGCAGTTCTTC. It specifies CASSLAGTHNEQFF.

This clone is medium-sized within its sample. The chain uses TRBV3-1 (or the pseudogene TRBV3-2) and TRBJ1-5; 10 bases are shared with TRBD1. The CDR3 sequence is 15 residues long. V dropped 4 bases and J dropped 4; count of bases not matched to a gene: 4. The V gene's germline CDR1 is LGHDT and CDR2 YNNKEL (reference sequence). CDR3 sequence: CASSRGTGENQPQHF. As DNA, the CDR3 is TGTGCCAGCAGCCGGGGGACAGGGGAAAATCAGCCCCAGCATTTT.

V usage is TRBV7-2 and J usage is TRBJ2-2, with D tentatively TRBD2 (5 bases). The CDR3 sequence is 15 residues long. Looked up from germline, CDR1 is SGHTA and CDR2 is FQGNSA. The V gene lost 6 bases and the J gene lost 1 base, with 12 bases spanning the gap. The CDR3 reads CASSEWEWNTGELFF. The CDR3 coding sequence is TGTGCCAGCAGTGAATGGGAGTGGAACACCGGGGAGCTGTTTTTT.

This clone was counted a single time. The chain is built from TRBV5-6 and TRBJ2-7; either TRBD1 or TRBD2 may fit D (5 bases each). V was pared by 1 base and J by 5 bases, with 16 bases between. This CDR3 is built from 15 residues. Germline V gives CDR1 SGHDT, CDR2 YYEEEE. The DNA of the CDR3 is TGTGCCAGCAGCTTGTCGGGACCGAACCTCGACGAGCAGTACTTC. The encoded protein is CASSLSGPNLDEQYF.

This sequence joins TRBV7-9 and TRBJ2-1; 11 nucleotides line up with TRBD1. Per the germline V gene, CDR1 is SEHNR and CDR2 is FQNEAQ (reference sequence). After removal of 5 bases from V and 8 bases from J, the junction contained 5 bases not matched to a gene. The CDR3 totals 14 residues. The CDR3 sequence is CASSRDRGMDEQFF. The CDR3 region has the DNA TGTGCCAGCAGCCGGGACAGGGGGATGGATGAGCAGTTCTTC.

CDR3 DNA sequence: TGTGCCAGCAGCTCGGCCGGGGCGAACACCGGGGAGCTGTTTTTT. The encoded protein is CASSSAGANTGELFF. The chain joins TRBV7-3 to TRBJ2-2; D is perhaps TRBD2 (5 bases). CDR3 length equals 15 residues. The germline CDR1 and CDR2 sequences are SGHTA and FQGTGA. Trimming took 4 bases from V and 0 from J, leaving 9 bases between them.

The genes are TRBV9 and TRBJ2-7, with D maybe TRBD1 (7 bases). The germline V and J ends were trimmed by 2 bases and 5 bases, with 17 bases remaining between them. CDR3 length: 15 amino acids. CDR1 SGDLS and CDR2 YYNGEE come from the germline V gene. CDR3 bases: TGTGCCAGCAGCGTGGGGCAGGGGGGTGCCGACGAGCAGTACTTC. It encodes CASSVGQGGADEQYF.

The CDR3 bases are TGTGCCAGCAGCCTCGGACAGAGCTCTGGAAACACCATATATTTT. Translating it yields CASSLGQSSGNTIYF. The chain couples TRBV11-2 to TRBJ1-3; D might be TRBD1 (6 bases). V was pared by 5 bases and J by 0 bases, with 11 bases between. Germline V lookup: CDR1 SGHAT, CDR2 FQNNGV. The CDR3 covers 15 residues. Full variable domain (remainder filled in from reference TRBV11-2 and TRBJ1-3): EAGVAQSPRYKIIEKRQSVAFWCNPISGHATLYWYQQILGQGPKLLIQFQNNGVVDDSQLPKDRFSAERLKGVDSTLKIQPAKLEDSAVYLCASSLGQSSGNTIYFGEGSWLTVV.

V is TRBV9 and J is TRBJ2-7; D is unclear. The CDR3 consists of 14 residues. Germline CDR1 is SGDLS and CDR2 is YYNGEE. V lost 0 bases, J lost 0 bases, and 7 bases lay in between. CDR3 in amino acids: CASSVGATSYEQYF. In DNA form, the CDR3 reads TGTGCCAGCAGCGTAGGGGCAACCTCCTACGAGCAGTACTTC.

The chain carries TRBV11-2 and TRBJ1-2; D uncertain. The germline CDR1 and CDR2 sequences are SGHAT and FQNNGV. This CDR3 contains 14 residues. V lost 0 bases to trimming and J lost 6 bases, with 11 bases between them. This CDR3 is CASSLDVGGNGYTF. The CDR3 coding sequence is TGTGCCAGCAGCTTAGATGTGGGTGGGAATGGCTACACCTTC.

The chain is built from TRBV7-3 and TRBJ1-1; 7 bases map to TRBD1. This CDR3 spans 14 amino acids. From germline, CDR1 is SGHTA and CDR2 FQGTGA. The V segment lost 3 bases and the J segment 4 bases; nucleotides outside the gene matches: 5. This CDR3 reads CASSFSSGGTEAFF. Written as DNA, the CDR3 is TGTGCCAGCAGCTTTTCTTCAGGGGGCACTGAAGCTTTCTTT.

The V and J genes are TRBV9 and TRBJ1-5; possible D gene TRBD1, 5 bases. The V end was cut by 3 bases, the J end by 6 bases, with 16 bases between. CDR1 is SGDLS and CDR2 is YYNGEE in the germline V gene. The CDR3 spans 15 residues. The CDR3 coding sequence is TGTGCCAGCAGCGAGCAGGGAGGGCAGGGTCAGCCCCAGCATTTT. Amino acids: CASSEQGGQGQPQHF.

The chain joins TRBV11-2 to TRBJ1-3; D uncertain. The CDR3 spans 14 residues. Per the germline V gene, CDR1 is SGHAT and CDR2 is FQNNGV. V was cut by 5 bases and J by 0 bases, with 8 bases left in between. CDR3 loop: CASSQRSSGNTIYF. The CDR3 DNA reads as TGTGCCAGCAGCCAAAGGAGCTCTGGAAACACCATATATTTT.

V is TRBV9 and J is TRBJ2-3; 8 nucleotides match TRBD1. The CDR3 runs 15 residues. Germline V gene sequence: CDR1 SGDLS, CDR2 YYNGEE. V gave up 6 bases and J gave up 0 bases; unmatched junction bases: 6. CDR3 in amino acids: CASTRGQGSTDTQYF. For the CDR3, the DNA is TGTGCCAGCACTCGCGGACAGGGCAGCACAGATACGCAGTATTTT.

The sample holds a few counts of this clone. This chain joins TRBV5-1 and TRBJ2-3; TRBD1 might be the D (5 bases). The germline CDR1 and CDR2 sequences are SGHRS and YFSETQ. V was trimmed by 2 bases and J by 6 bases, leaving 13 bases between them. There are 14 residues in the CDR3. The CDR3: CASSFDGASDTQYF. CDR3 nucleotides: TGCGCCAGCAGCTTCGATGGGGCATCTGATACGCAGTATTTT.

The V call is TRBV27, the J call TRBJ1-2; 9 nucleotides match TRBD1. V shed 1 base, J shed 4 bases, and the junction held 13 bases outside the gene matches. The CDR3 sequence is 18 residues long. Germline CDR1 reads MNHEY; CDR2 reads SMNVEV (reference sequence). In DNA form, the CDR3 reads TGTGCCAGCAGTTTATTTGGAGCCCCCACAGGGGGCGGCTATGGCTACACCTTC. Translated, it gives CASSLFGAPTGGGYGYTF.

This clone is a singleton in its sample. The chain combines TRBV6-5 with TRBJ2-7, with a possible D match to TRBD1 (6 bases). The CDR3 has 13 residues. Germline V lookup: CDR1 MNHEY, CDR2 SVGAGI. Trimming stripped 6 bases from V and 2 bases from J, with 11 bases between. The chain's CDR3 is CASSTGTTYEQYF. The CDR3 DNA sequence: TGTGCCAGCAGCACCGGGACAACCTACGAGCAGTACTTC.

The chain recombines TRBV5-1 with TRBJ2-1; 12 bases are shared with TRBD1. With 4 bases clipped from V and 8 bases from J, the junction kept 7 bases outside the gene matches. Germline CDR1 reads SGHRS; CDR2 reads YFSETQ. The CDR3 consists of 15 residues. The CDR3 loop reads CASSRRDRGLHEQFF. CDR3 DNA sequence: TGCGCCAGCAGCCGCCGGGACAGGGGGCTCCATGAGCAGTTCTTC.